This section outlines one TCR beta chain sequence together with its context. These data belong to a study of tumor-infiltrating lymphocytes in oesophageal squamous cell carcinoma. TCRdb re-analysed the PCR reads in MiXCR, keeping a single row per CDR3 protein. Found here are 20,000 to 25,000 distinct CDR3 sequences, more than 30% of them singletons; the top ten hold about 25%. The CDR3 spans 13 residues. The germline V and J ends were trimmed by 4 bases and 0 bases, with 5 bases remaining between them. Germline CDR1 reads KGHDR; CDR2 reads SFDVKD. Material for sequencing was esophageal tumor tissue. The chain combines TRBV24-1 with TRBJ2-5; D remains ambiguous. The receptor was derived from a male donor with esophageal squamous cell carcinoma. CDR3 in DNA: TGTGCCACCAGTGAAGGCCACCAAGAGACCCAGTACTTC. Translation: CATSEGHQETQYF.